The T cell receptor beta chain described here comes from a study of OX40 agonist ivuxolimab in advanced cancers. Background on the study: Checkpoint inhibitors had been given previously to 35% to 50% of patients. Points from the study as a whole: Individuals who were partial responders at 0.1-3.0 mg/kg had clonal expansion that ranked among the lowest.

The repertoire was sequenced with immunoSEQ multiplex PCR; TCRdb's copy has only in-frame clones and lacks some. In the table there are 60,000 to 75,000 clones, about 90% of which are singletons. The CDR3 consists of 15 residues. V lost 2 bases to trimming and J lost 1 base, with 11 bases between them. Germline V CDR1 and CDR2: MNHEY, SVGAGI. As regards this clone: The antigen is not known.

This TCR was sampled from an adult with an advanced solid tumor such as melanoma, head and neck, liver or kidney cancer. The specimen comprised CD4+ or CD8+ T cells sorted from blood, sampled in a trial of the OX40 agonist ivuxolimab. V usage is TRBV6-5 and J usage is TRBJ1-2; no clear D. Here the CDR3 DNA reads TGTGCCAGCAGTTACGGAGGATTCGGTAACTATGGCTACACCTTC. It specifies CASSYGGFGNYGYTF.